Listed here are 8 T cell receptor beta chains from one sample, sequenced in a study of T-cell reconstitution after alpha-beta-depleted transplantation in children. Unique molecular identifiers featured in how the TCRbeta library was prepared. Using its own MiXCR run on the PCR reads, TCRdb lists one record per CDR3 protein. The data show nearly 550,000 distinct CDR3 sequences, with around 16% seen just once and 3% to 4% held by the top ten. This sample comprised PBMCs from the stem cell graft donor, obtained from the stem cell graft. Receptor source: a human donor who donated a stem cell graft to a child with acute lymphoblastic leukemia.

This chain links TRBV2 with TRBJ2-1, with unresolved D. The CDR3 is 11 residues long. Per germline, CDR1 SNHLY and CDR2 FYNNEI. V was cut by 3 bases and J by 9 bases, with 6 bases left in between. The CDR3 region has the DNA TGTGCCAGCAGTGATTTCCTTGAGCAGTTCTTC. Its translation: CASSDFLEQFF. The full variable domain, rest sourced from reference TRBV2 and TRBJ2-1, is EPEVTQTPSHQVTQMGQEVILRCVPISNHLYFYWYRQILGQKVEFLVSFYNNEISEKSEIFDDQFSVERPDGSNFTLKIRSTKLEDSAMYFCASSDFLEQFFGPGTRLTVL.

This clonotype was counted a single time. J is TRBJ2-1 and V is TRBV15; the D gene is possibly TRBD2 (5 bases). There are 15 residues in the CDR3. In germline, CDR1 is LNHNV, CDR2 YYDKDF (reference sequence). V dropped 1 base and J dropped 0 bases, with 7 bases sitting between them. The CDR3 nucleotides read TGTGCCACCAGCAGAGGCGGGTTCTCCTACAATGAGCAGTTCTTC. Translation gives CATSRGGFSYNEQFF.

The rearrangement links TRBV5-1 to TRBJ1-4; unclear D gene. Germline V gives CDR1 SGHRS, CDR2 YFSETQ. Trimming cost V 4 bases and J 0 bases, with 7 bases left between them. This CDR3 spans 14 amino acids. For the CDR3, the DNA is TGCGCCAGCAGCCCCACAGCAACTAATGAAAAACTGTTTTTT. This gives the protein CASSPTATNEKLFF.

The J gene is TRBJ2-5, the V gene TRBV13; 8 nucleotides align to TRBD1. The CDR3 extends over 15 amino acids. The trim removed 5 bases at V and 4 bases at J, leaving 9 bases unmatched. The V gene's germline CDR1 is PRHDT and CDR2 FYEKMQ (reference sequence). The DNA of the CDR3 is TGTGCCAGCAGCCCCGGACAGGGCTGGACAGAGACCCAGTACTTC. Amino acids: CASSPGQGWTETQYF.

This clonotype was counted a few times. The CDR3 nucleotides read TGTGCCAGCATCGGACAGGAGCAGATCTATGGCTACACCTTC. Amino acids: CASIGQEQIYGYTF. The chain is built from TRBV7-9 and TRBJ1-2; TRBD1 agrees at 7 bases. From germline, CDR1 is SEHNR and CDR2 FQNEAQ (reference sequence). After removal of 7 bases from V and 4 bases from J, the junction contained 9 bases not matched to a gene. The CDR3 runs 14 residues.

V usage is TRBV6-5 and J usage is TRBJ2-7; 14 bases fit TRBD2. CDR1 and CDR2 (germline): MNHEY, SVGAGI. The CDR3 spans 19 residues. With 2 bases clipped from V and 5 bases from J, the junction kept 14 bases outside the gene matches. The CDR3 loop is CASSYTHNRLAGGTHEQYF. The CDR3 nucleotides read TGTGCCAGCAGTTACACACATAACCGACTAGCGGGAGGGACTCACGAGCAGTACTTC.

The sample holds a few counts of this clonotype. This chain joins TRBV6-1 and TRBJ1-2; no clear D. Per the germline V gene, CDR1 is MNHNS and CDR2 is SASEGT. Trimming cost V 1 base and J 4 bases, with 10 bases left between them. The CDR3 sequence is 14 residues long. This chain's CDR3 is CASSEGVQSYGYTF. CDR3 bases: TGTGCCAGCAGTGAAGGCGTCCAGAGCTATGGCTACACCTTC.

This chain connects TRBV7-8 to TRBJ2-3; 8 bases match TRBD1. The germline gives CDR1 SGHVS, CDR2 FQNEAQ. V lost 3 bases to trimming and J lost 0 bases; unmatched junction nucleotides: 2. This CDR3 is built from 15 residues. CDR3 DNA sequence: TGTGCCAGCAGCTTTCAGGGGGCTAGCACAGATACGCAGTATTTT. Its protein is CASSFQGASTDTQYF.